The 7 T cell receptor beta chains listed next were all sequenced from one sample in a study of blood T cell repertoires in COVID-19. Sequenced by immunoSEQ multiplex PCR; TCRdb stores in-frame clones only, minus some. This sample has around 250,000 clones, with roughly nine tenths found just once. Sequencing was carried out using PBMCs or T cells enriched from blood (not recorded which). These receptors came from a human donor in a cohort exposed to, infected with or recovered from COVID-19 (not recorded which). The donor label of this sample is uncertain.

This chain links TRBV5-1 with TRBJ1-1, with 7 bases lining up with TRBD1. Germline V lookup: CDR1 SGHRS, CDR2 YFSETQ. The CDR3 runs 15 residues. J was trimmed by 0 bases and V by 3 bases; bases with no gene match: 5. In nucleotides, the CDR3 is TGCGCCAGCAGCTCCCTGGGACAGATGAACACTGAAGCTTTCTTT. Amino acids: CASSSLGQMNTEAFF.

The chain carries TRBV7-9 and TRBJ2-5; D is unclear. The ends were cut back, 5 bases at V and 3 bases at J, with 16 bases in the middle. The CDR3 is 15 residues long. The germline gives CDR1 SEHNR, CDR2 FQNEAQ (reference sequence). The CDR3 DNA sequence: TGTGCCAGCAGCACCGTTGCGGCAGCCGAAGAGACCCAGTACTTC. Translated, it gives CASSTVAAAEETQYF. The full variable domain, with the rest looked up from reference TRBV7-9 and TRBJ2-5, is DTGVSQNPRHKITKRGQNVTFRCDPISEHNRLYWYRQTLGQGPEFLTYFQNEAQLEKSRLLSDRFSAERPKGSFSTLEIQRTEQGDSAMYLCASSTVAAAEETQYFGPGTRLLVL.

CDR3 coding DNA: TGTGCCAGTAGTGAGGGACAGCCGGGCACCTACGAGCAGTACTTC. Its protein is CASSEGQPGTYEQYF. The chain uses TRBV19 and TRBJ2-7; 7 positions agree with TRBD1. The CDR3 spans 15 residues. Germline CDR1 reads LNHDA; CDR2 reads SQIVND (reference sequence). V lost 5 bases to trimming and J lost 2 bases; unmatched junction nucleotides: 9.

This rearrangement joins TRBV5-1 to TRBJ2-7; weak D call: TRBD1 (5 bases). V lost 0 bases to trimming and J lost 3 bases, with 13 bases between them. The CDR3 runs 15 residues. Germline V gene sequence: CDR1 SGHRS, CDR2 YFSETQ. The CDR3 nucleotides read TGCGCCAGCAGCTTGGGGTGGGGCAGGAACTACGAGCAGTACTTC. It is translated as CASSLGWGRNYEQYF.

The rearrangement links TRBV2 to TRBJ2-5, with 8 bases identical to TRBD2. The germline gives CDR1 SNHLY, CDR2 FYNNEI. V trimming: 4 bases; J trimming: 1 base; junction bases outside the gene matches: 8. The CDR3 spans 16 residues. CDR3 amino acids: CASSGGEGLGQETQYF. In DNA form, the CDR3 reads TGTGCCAGCAGTGGGGGGGAGGGACTAGGCCAAGAGACCCAGTACTTC.

This chain links TRBV6-6 with TRBJ1-2; maybe TRBD1 (5 bases). CDR3 length: 14 amino acids. Germline CDR1 and CDR2: MNHNY and SVGAGI (reference sequence). Trimming stripped 7 bases from V and 5 bases from J, with 17 bases between. CDR3 residues: CASTLRGIGYGYTF. CDR3 coding DNA: TGTGCCAGCACCCTACGGGGGATAGGGTATGGCTACACCTTC.

This chain links TRBV30 with TRBJ2-7; 8 positions agree with TRBD1. The V segment lost 2 bases and the J segment 2 bases; nucleotides outside the gene matches: 5. Germline-derived CDR1 and CDR2 are GTSNPN and SVGIG (reference sequence). The CDR3 has 14 amino acids. Here the CDR3 reads CAWSSGGGAYEQYF. In DNA, the CDR3 is TGTGCCTGGAGTTCAGGGGGCGGAGCCTACGAGCAGTACTTC.